This entry lists 5 T cell receptor beta chains sequenced from one sample in a study of cytomegalovirus exposure and HLA in healthy donors. It was with 60 Vbeta and 13 Jbeta primers that the PCR ran. Clones were read by immunoSEQ multiplex PCR, and TCRdb kept only the in-frame ones, dropping some. The sample includes about 190,000 clones, about four fifths of them seen just once. The sequenced sample consisted of PBMCs. The receptor source for this set is a man between 18 and 29 years old in good health and CMV-seronegative.

V gene TRBV9 combines with J gene TRBJ1-5; maybe TRBD1 (5 bases). Germline V lookup: CDR1 SGDLS, CDR2 YYNGEE. The V and J ends lost 3 bases and 7 bases respectively, with 14 bases between them. This CDR3 has 14 amino acids. CDR3 region: CASSGTAGIQPQHF. The CDR3 DNA follows: TGTGCCAGCAGCGGGACGGCAGGGATCCAGCCCCAGCATTTT.

The chain has TRBV28 and TRBJ1-3, with a weak D call TRBD1 (6 bases). This CDR3 comprises 14 residues. V was trimmed by 6 bases and J by 8 bases, leaving 17 bases between them. Germline V gene data show CDR1 as MDHEN and CDR2 as SYDVKM. CDR3 nucleotide sequence: TGTGCCAGCAGGATGAACTTTGAGGGGGACACCATATATTTT. It specifies CASRMNFEGDTIYF.

On this clone itself: Sequence at one end of the junction differs from germline and may be a read error. This chain joins TRBV29-1 and TRBJ2-1; D unclear. The CDR3 runs to 13 residues. Germline CDR1 is SQVTM and CDR2 is ANQGSEA. The CDR3 DNA reads as TGCAGCGTTGCCAGGCAGTCCTACAATGAGCCGTTCTTC. Its protein product is CSVARQSYNEPFF.

The table lists this clone with a few counts. The chain carries TRBV5-1 and TRBJ2-1; 8 bases align to TRBD1. This CDR3 is 15 amino acids long. In germline, CDR1 is SGHRS, CDR2 YFSETQ. Trimming took 4 bases from V and 2 from J; bases not matched to a gene: 5. In DNA, the CDR3 is TGCGCCAGCAGCCAGGACAGGGCAACCTACAATGAGCAGTTCTTC. Its translation: CASSQDRATYNEQFF. Full variable domain (rest looked up from reference TRBV5-1 and TRBJ2-1): KAGVTQTPRYLIKTRGQQVTLSCSPISGHRSVSWYQQTPGQGLQFLFEYFSETQRNKGNFPGRFSGRQFSNSRSEMNVSTLELGDSALYLCASSQDRATYNEQFFGPGTRLTVL.

This clone was observed a few times. This chain links TRBV6-6 with TRBJ2-2; D unclear. Between the trimmed V and J ends, which lost 0 bases and 3 bases, there was a span of 5 bases. Germline V gene lookup returns CDR1 MNHNY and CDR2 SVGAGI (reference sequence). This CDR3 region has 14 residues. The CDR3 reads CASSYSKYTGELFF. CDR3 DNA sequence: TGTGCCAGCAGTTACTCCAAATACACCGGGGAGCTGTTTTTT.